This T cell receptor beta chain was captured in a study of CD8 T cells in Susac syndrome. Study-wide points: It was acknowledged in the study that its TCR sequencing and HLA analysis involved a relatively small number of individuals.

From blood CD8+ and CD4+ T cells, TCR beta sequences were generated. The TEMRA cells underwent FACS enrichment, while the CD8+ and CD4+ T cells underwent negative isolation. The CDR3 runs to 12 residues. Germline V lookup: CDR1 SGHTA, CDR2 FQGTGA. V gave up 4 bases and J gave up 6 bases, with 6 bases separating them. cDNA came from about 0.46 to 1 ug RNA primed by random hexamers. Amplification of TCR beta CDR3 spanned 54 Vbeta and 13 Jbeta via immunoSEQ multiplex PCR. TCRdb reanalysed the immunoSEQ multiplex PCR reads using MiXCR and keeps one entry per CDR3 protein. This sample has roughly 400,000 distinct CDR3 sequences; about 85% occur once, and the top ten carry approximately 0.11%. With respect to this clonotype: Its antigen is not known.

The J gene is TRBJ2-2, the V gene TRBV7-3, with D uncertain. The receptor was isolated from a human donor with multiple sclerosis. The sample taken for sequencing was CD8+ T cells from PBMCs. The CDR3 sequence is CASSSTSGELFF. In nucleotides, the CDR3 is TGTGCCAGCAGCTCCACCTCCGGGGAGCTGTTTTTT.